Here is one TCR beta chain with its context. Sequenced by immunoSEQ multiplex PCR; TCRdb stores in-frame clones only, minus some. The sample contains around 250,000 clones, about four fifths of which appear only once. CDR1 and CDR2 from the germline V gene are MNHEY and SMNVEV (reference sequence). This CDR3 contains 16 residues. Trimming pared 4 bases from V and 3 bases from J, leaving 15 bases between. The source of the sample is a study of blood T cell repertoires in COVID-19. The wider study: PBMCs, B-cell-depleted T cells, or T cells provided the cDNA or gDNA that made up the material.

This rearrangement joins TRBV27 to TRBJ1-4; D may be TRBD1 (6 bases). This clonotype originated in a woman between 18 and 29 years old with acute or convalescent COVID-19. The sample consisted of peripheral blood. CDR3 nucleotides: TGTGCCAGCAGTTCAACCACAGGGAGGGCTAATGAAAAACTGTTTTTT. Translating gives CASSSTTGRANEKLFF.